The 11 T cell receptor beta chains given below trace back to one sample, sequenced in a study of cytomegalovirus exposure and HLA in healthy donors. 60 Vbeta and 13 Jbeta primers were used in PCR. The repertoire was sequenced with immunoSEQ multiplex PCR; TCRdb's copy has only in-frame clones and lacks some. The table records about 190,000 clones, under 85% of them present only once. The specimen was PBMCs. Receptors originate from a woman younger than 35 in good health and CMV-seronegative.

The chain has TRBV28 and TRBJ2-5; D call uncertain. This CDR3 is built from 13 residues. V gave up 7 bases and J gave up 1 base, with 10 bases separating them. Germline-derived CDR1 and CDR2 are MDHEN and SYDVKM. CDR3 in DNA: TGTGCCAGCAACCAGAGGATCCAAGAGACCCAGTACTTC. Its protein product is CASNQRIQETQYF. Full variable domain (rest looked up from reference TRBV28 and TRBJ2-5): DVKVTQSSRYLVKRTGEKVFLECVQDMDHENMFWYRQDPGLGLRLIYFSYDVKMKEKGDIPEGYSVSREKKERFSLILESASTNQTSMYLCASNQRIQETQYFGPGTRLLVL.

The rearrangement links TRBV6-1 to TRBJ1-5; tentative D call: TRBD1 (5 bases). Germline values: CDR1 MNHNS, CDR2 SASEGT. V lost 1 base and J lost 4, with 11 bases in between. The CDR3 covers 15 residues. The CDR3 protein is CASSEDGDSNQPQHF. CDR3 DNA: TGTGCCAGCAGTGAAGACGGGGACTCTAATCAGCCCCAGCATTTT.

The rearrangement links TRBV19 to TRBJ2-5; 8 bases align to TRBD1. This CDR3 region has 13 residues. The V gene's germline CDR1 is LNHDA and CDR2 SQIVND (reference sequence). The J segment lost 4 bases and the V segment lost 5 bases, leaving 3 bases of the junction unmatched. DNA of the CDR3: TGTGCCAGTAGTCCGCAGGGGGCAGAGACCCAGTACTTC. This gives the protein CASSPQGAETQYF. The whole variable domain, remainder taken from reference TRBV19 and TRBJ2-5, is DGGITQSPKYLFRKEGQNVTLSCEQNLNHDAMYWYRQDPGQGLRLIYYSQIVNDFQKGDIAEGYSVSREKKESFPLTVTSAQKNPTAFYLCASSPQGAETQYFGPGTRLLVL.

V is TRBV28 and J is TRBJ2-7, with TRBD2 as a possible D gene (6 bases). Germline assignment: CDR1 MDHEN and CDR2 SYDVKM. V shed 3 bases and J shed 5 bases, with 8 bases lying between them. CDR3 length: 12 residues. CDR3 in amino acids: CASSLGGDEQYF. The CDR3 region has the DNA TGTGCCAGCAGTTTGGGCGGGGACGAGCAGTACTTC.

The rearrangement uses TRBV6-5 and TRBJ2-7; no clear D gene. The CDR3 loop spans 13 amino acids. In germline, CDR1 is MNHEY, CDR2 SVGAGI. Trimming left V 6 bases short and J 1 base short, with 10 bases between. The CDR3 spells CASSLTPSYEQYF. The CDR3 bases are TGTGCCAGCAGCCTCACACCTTCCTACGAGCAGTACTTC.

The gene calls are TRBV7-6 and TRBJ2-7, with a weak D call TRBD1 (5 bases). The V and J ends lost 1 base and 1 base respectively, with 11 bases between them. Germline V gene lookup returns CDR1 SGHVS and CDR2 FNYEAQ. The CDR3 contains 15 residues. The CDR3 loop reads CASSLEGLGSYEQYF. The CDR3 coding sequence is TGTGCCAGCAGCTTAGAGGGGCTCGGGTCCTACGAGCAGTACTTC.

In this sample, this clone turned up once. CDR3 sequence: CASAQGYEQYF. DNA for the CDR3: TGCGCCAGCGCACAGGGCTACGAGCAGTACTTC. The chain joins TRBV5-1 to TRBJ2-7, with a tentative D call TRBD1 (6 bases). Germline CDR1 is SGHRS and CDR2 is YFSETQ. The CDR3 extends over 11 amino acids. The germline V and J ends were trimmed by 7 bases and 3 bases, with 8 bases remaining between them.

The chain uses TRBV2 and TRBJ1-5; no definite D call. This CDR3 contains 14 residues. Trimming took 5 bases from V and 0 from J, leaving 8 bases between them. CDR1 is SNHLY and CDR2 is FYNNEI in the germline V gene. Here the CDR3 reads CASSTDVSNQPQHF. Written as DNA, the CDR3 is TGTGCCAGCAGTACAGACGTTAGCAATCAGCCCCAGCATTTT. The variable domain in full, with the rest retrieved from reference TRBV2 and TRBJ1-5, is EPEVTQTPSHQVTQMGQEVILRCVPISNHLYFYWYRQILGQKVEFLVSFYNNEISEKSEIFDDQFSVERPDGSNFTLKIRSTKLEDSAMYFCASSTDVSNQPQHFGDGTRLSIL.

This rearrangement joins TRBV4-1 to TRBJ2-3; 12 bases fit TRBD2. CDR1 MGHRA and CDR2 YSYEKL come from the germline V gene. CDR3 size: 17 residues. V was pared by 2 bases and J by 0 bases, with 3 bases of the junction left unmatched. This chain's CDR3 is CASSQRLAGGSTDTQYF. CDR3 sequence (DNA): TGCGCCAGCAGCCAAAGGCTAGCGGGAGGGAGCACAGATACGCAGTATTTT.

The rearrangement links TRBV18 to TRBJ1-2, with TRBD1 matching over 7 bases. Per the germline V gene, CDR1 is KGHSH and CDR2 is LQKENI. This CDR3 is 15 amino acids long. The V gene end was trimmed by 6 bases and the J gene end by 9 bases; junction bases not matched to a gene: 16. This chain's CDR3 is CASSPETGDWWSYTF. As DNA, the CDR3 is TGTGCCAGCTCTCCCGAAACAGGGGACTGGTGGAGCTACACCTTC. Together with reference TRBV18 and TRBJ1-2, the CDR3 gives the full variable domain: NAGVMQNPRHLVRRRGQEARLRCSPMKGHSHVYWYRQLPEEGLKFMVYLQKENIIDESGMPKERFSAEFPKEGPSILRIQQVVRGDSAAYFCASSPETGDWWSYTFGSGTRLTVV.

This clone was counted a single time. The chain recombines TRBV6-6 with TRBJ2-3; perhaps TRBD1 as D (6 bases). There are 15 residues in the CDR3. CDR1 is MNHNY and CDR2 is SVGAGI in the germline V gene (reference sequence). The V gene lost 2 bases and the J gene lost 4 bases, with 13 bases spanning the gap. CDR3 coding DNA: TGTGCCAGCAGTTACGAACAGGGTGGATCAGATACGCAGTATTTT. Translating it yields CASSYEQGGSDTQYF.